These 8 T cell receptor beta chains were all obtained from the same sample, sequenced in a study of shared clonotypes between healthy human individuals. Method: immunoSEQ multiplex PCR; TCRdb's copy keeps in-frame clones and lacks some. The sample shows over 2,000,000 clones, 80% to 95% of them seen only once. The naive CD8 population came from CD45RO-negative cells selected for CCR7, without terminally differentiated effector memory CD45RA+ cells. Sample: naive CD8+ T cells from PBMCs. These TCRs come from a man between 18 and 35 years old in good health. Some clones in this sample may be carry-over from other donors' samples.

This chain links TRBV9 with TRBJ2-1; a possible D gene is TRBD2 (5 bases). CDR3 length equals 16 residues. The germline V and J ends were trimmed by 0 bases and 1 base, with 11 bases remaining between them. From germline, CDR1 is SGDLS and CDR2 YYNGEE. As DNA, the CDR3 is TGTGCCAGCAGCGTAGCAAGCGGTCCTTCCTACAATGAGCAGTTCTTC. Translation gives CASSVASGPSYNEQFF. The complete variable domain, with remaining parts taken from reference TRBV9 and TRBJ2-1, reads DSGVTQTPKHLITATGQRVTLRCSPRSGDLSVYWYQQSLDQGLQFLIQYYNGEERAKGNILERFSAQQFPDLHSELNLSSLELGDSALYFCASSVASGPSYNEQFFGPGTRLTVL.

This chain connects TRBV5-1 to TRBJ2-7, with D possibly called TRBD1 or TRBD2 (5 bases each). Trimming shortened V by 1 base and J by 1 base, and 9 bases separated the two germline ends. The germline gives CDR1 SGHRS, CDR2 YFSETQ. The CDR3 loop spans 14 amino acids. CDR3 DNA: TGCGCCAGCAGCTTGCCGGGGCATTCCTACGAGCAGTACTTC. Amino acid sequence: CASSLPGHSYEQYF.

The rearrangement joins TRBV4-3 to TRBJ1-1, with D unresolved. V lost 0 bases and J 1 base, leaving 12 bases between the germline ends. The CDR3 has 16 residues. Germline CDR1 reads LGHNA; CDR2 reads YSLEER. CDR3 DNA sequence: TGCGCCAGCAGCCAAGAGTCGCTCCGGAGGAACACTGAAGCTTTCTTT. Amino acids: CASSQESLRRNTEAFF.

This chain connects TRBV5-1 to TRBJ2-1; D is unresolved. The germline CDR1 and CDR2 sequences are SGHRS and YFSETQ. V lost 7 bases to trimming and J lost 10 bases, with 12 bases between them. The CDR3 covers 11 residues. This chain's CDR3 is CASLYGQEQFF. The CDR3, as DNA: TGCGCCAGCCTATATGGGCAGGAGCAGTTCTTC.

This clone occurred once. The rearrangement uses TRBV5-1 and TRBJ2-7; possible D gene TRBD2, 5 bases. Trimming shortened V by 5 bases and J by 2 bases, and 17 bases separated the two germline ends. This CDR3 has 15 amino acids. Germline-derived CDR1 and CDR2 are SGHRS and YFSETQ. The CDR3 loop reads CASRPISGSPYEQYF. CDR3 nucleotides: TGCGCCAGCAGACCAATCTCGGGGTCACCCTACGAGCAGTACTTC.

The chain is built from TRBV27 and TRBJ2-7; tentatively, D is TRBD2 (7 bases). The germline V gene has CDR1 MNHEY and CDR2 SMNVEV (reference sequence). This CDR3 is built from 15 residues. With 5 bases removed from V and 2 bases from J, the gap between germline ends came to 16 bases. CDR3 in amino acids: CASSQRGGQPYEQYF. CDR3 DNA: TGTGCCAGCAGTCAAAGGGGGGGGCAGCCCTACGAGCAGTACTTC.

This clone was observed a few times. J is TRBJ2-7 and V is TRBV19, with D unresolved. Trimming cost V 3 bases and J 4 bases, with 7 bases left between them. The CDR3 runs to 12 residues. Germline CDR1 is LNHDA and CDR2 is SQIVND (reference sequence). Here the CDR3 DNA reads TGTGCCAGTAGTATCAAGGGATACGAGCAGTACTTC. This translates into CASSIKGYEQYF.

The rearrangement uses TRBV27 and TRBJ2-7, with a tentative D call TRBD2 (6 bases). The CDR3 runs 13 residues. Germline values: CDR1 MNHEY, CDR2 SMNVEV (reference sequence). V was cut by 3 bases and J by 3 bases, with 9 bases left in between. CDR3 amino acids: CASSFTGLYEQYF. The CDR3 coding sequence is TGTGCCAGCAGTTTCACGGGACTCTACGAGCAGTACTTC.